The present entry profiles one TCR beta chain with its context. The target antigen is unknown. These data are taken from a study of graft-versus-host responses after intestinal transplantation. Repertoires were generated with immunoSEQ multiplex PCR, while TCRdb's copy carries only in-frame clones and drops some. The data show 90,000 to 95,000 clones, about 93% seen once. Study observations and caveats: Recipient marrow harbored GvH clones, some of which surfaced first in ileum or blood.

The CDR3 is made up of 19 amino acids. With V trimmed by 1 base and J by 4 bases, 10 bases remained unmatched. Germline assignment: CDR1 SEHNR and CDR2 FQNEAQ (reference sequence). The chain combines TRBV7-9 with TRBJ2-1; TRBD2 agrees at 13 bases. Sequences were derived from unstimulated CD8+ T cells sorted from spleen or lymph node cells, sampled before intestinal transplant. This TCR derives from a human donor who received an intestinal transplant. CDR3 nucleotides: TGTGCCAGCAGCTTAGGGGGACTAGCGGGAAACCCAAGGTACAATGAGCAGTTCTTC. Translated, it gives CASSLGGLAGNPRYNEQFF.